Below, 2 T cell receptor beta chains from the same sample are listed, as sequenced in a study of naive and memory T cell subsets. An equimolar mix of two oligonucleotides served as the beta constant-region primer for TRBC1 and TRBC2. TCRdb independently ran MiXCR on the UMI-ligation and nested PCR reads; one entry per CDR3 protein. The data contain some 150,000 distinct CDR3 sequences, approximately 17% of them seen just once; the ten biggest clones take up about 0.14%. The sample was naive CD4+ T cells from blood. These receptors were collected from a human donor in good health.

This clonotype was seen ten or more times. The chain is built from TRBV9 and TRBJ2-2; D is undetermined. CDR1 is SGDLS, CDR2 YYNGEE, per germline. This CDR3 region has 15 residues. The germline V and J ends were trimmed by 1 base and 0 bases, with 7 bases remaining between them. The CDR3, as DNA: TGTGCCAGCAGCGTAATTTCGGCGAACACCGGGGAGCTGTTTTTT. This translates into CASSVISANTGELFF.

J is TRBJ2-7 and V is TRBV10-3; D remains ambiguous. V lost 6 bases, J lost 4 bases, and 16 bases lay in between. The CDR3 is made up of 14 amino acids. The germline gives CDR1 ENHRY, CDR2 SYGVKD. The CDR3 bases are TGTGCCATCAGCCCACGTGTCGACGGATACGAGCAGTACTTC. It translates to CAISPRVDGYEQYF.